The T cell receptor (beta chain) described here comes from a study of CD8+ T cells in alopecia areata. A sort of pooled cutaneous lymph node cells used CD4, CD8alpha, NKG2D, NKG2ACE and other stains. This clone was seen only a few times. The genes are named according to mouse. The sequence runs out 4 residues before the end of the CDR3; the remainder is reconstructed from the germline J gene. Extraction and reverse transcription of RNA yielded cDNA as the sequencing template. TCRdb's copy holds only in-frame clones and misses some; the assay was immunoSEQ multiplex PCR. Recorded here are 250,000 or so clones, none singletons. This CDR3 spans 10 amino acids. Germline V gene lookup returns CDR1 GKSSPN and CDR2 SITVG.

Sequencing input: CD4+ T cells sorted from a lymph node. The chain is built from TRBV31 and TRBJ1-2; D possibly corresponds to TRBD1 (6 bases). This receptor was obtained from a C3H/HeJ mouse with alopecia areata. The mice in this strain carry MHC haplotype H2-k. The CDR3 DNA, read in part, is TGTGCCTGGCAGGGGCCC. Protein sequence: CAWQGP. The full CDR3 sequence reads CAWQGPDYTF.